Following are 5 T cell receptor beta chains from one sample sequenced in a study of blood T cell repertoires in COVID-19. Assay used: immunoSEQ multiplex PCR; TCRdb lists only in-frame clones, some missing. The sample yields more than 300,000 clones, roughly 89% seen once. The specimen sequenced was peripheral blood. These receptors were obtained from a woman in her twenties or thirties with COVID-19, enrolled during active disease.

This rearrangement joins TRBV7-2 to TRBJ2-2; D gene unclear. Looked up from germline, CDR1 is SGHTA and CDR2 is FQGNSA. This CDR3 is built from 14 residues. V was cut by 2 bases and J by 0 bases, with 4 bases left in between. The DNA of the CDR3 is TGTGCCAGCAGCTTACGGGCGAACACCGGGGAGCTGTTTTTT. It translates to CASSLRANTGELFF. The full variable domain, completed using reference TRBV7-2 and TRBJ2-2, is GAGVSQSPSNKVTEKGKDVELRCDPISGHTALYWYRQSLGQGLEFLIYFQGNSAPDKSGLPSDRFSAERTGGSVSTLTIQRTQQEDSAVYLCASSLRANTGELFFGEGSRLTVL.

This clone was seen once. The chain has TRBV28 and TRBJ2-1; 10 positions agree with TRBD2. The CDR3 runs to 15 residues. Trimming at V came to 6 bases and at J to 0 bases, leaving 2 bases not matched to a gene. Per germline, CDR1 MDHEN and CDR2 SYDVKM. Written as DNA, the CDR3 is TGTGCCAGCAGCCTAGCGGGGGTCTCCTACAATGAGCAGTTCTTC. Protein: CASSLAGVSYNEQFF.

J is TRBJ1-2 and V is TRBV20-1, with D unresolved. Germline V gene data show CDR1 as DFQATT and CDR2 as SNEGSKA (reference sequence). V was trimmed by 6 bases and J by 4 bases, leaving 12 bases between them. The CDR3 has 12 amino acids. CDR3 sequence (DNA): TGCAGTGCCAGTCTAAAGTCCTATGGCTACACCTTC. It translates to CSASLKSYGYTF.

Here the CDR3 reads CASTLDRAYGYTF. CDR3 in DNA: TGTGCCAGCACTTTGGACAGGGCCTATGGCTACACCTTC. The rearrangement links TRBV6-5 to TRBJ1-2, with 8 nucleotides matching TRBD1. Germline V gene data show CDR1 as MNHEY and CDR2 as SVGAGI. After removal of 7 bases from V and 4 bases from J, the junction contained 5 bases not matched to a gene. The CDR3 loop spans 13 amino acids.

This clone was seen a handful of times. This chain connects TRBV5-5 to TRBJ2-2; possibly TRBD1 for D (6 bases). The CDR3 totals 16 residues. V was cut by 4 bases and J by 1 base, with 14 bases left in between. Germline CDR1 SGHKS, CDR2 YYEKEE (reference sequence). CDR3 nucleotides: TGTGCCAGCAGCCCCACGGCAGGGGTGAACACCGGGGAGCTGTTTTTT. Residues: CASSPTAGVNTGELFF. Full variable domain (rest looked up from reference TRBV5-5 and TRBJ2-2): DAGVTQSPTHLIKTRGQQVTLRCSPISGHKSVSWYQQVLGQGPQFIFQYYEKEERGRGNFPDRFSARQFPNYSSELNVNALLLGDSALYLCASSPTAGVNTGELFFGEGSRLTVL.